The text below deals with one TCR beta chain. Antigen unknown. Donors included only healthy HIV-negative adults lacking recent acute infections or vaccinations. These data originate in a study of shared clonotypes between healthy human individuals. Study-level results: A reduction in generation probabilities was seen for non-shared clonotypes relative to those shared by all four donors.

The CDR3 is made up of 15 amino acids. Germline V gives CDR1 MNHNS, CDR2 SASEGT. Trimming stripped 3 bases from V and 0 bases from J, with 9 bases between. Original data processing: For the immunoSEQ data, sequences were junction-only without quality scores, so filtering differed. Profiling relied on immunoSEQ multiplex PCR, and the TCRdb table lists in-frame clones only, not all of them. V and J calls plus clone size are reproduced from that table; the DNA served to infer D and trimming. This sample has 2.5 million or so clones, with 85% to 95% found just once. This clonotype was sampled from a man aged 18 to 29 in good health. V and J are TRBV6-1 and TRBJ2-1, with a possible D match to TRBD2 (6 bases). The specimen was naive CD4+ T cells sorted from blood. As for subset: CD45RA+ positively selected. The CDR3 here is CASSEGLLSYNEQFF. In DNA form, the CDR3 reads TGTGCCAGCAGTGAGGGACTCCTCTCCTACAATGAGCAGTTCTTC.